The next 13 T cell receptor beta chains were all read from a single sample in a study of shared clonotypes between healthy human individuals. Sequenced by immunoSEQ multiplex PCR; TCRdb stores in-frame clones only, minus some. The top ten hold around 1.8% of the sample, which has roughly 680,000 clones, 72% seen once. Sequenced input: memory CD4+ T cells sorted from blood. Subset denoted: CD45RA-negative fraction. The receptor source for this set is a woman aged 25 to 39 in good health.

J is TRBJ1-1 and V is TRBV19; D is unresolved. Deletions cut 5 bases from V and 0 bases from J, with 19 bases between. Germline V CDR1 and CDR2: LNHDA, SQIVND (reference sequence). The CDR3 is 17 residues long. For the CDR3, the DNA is TGTGCCAGTAGTCCTGCCCTGGGCAGGAACATGAACACTGAAGCTTTCTTT. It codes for CASSPALGRNMNTEAFF. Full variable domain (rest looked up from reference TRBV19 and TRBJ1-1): DGGITQSPKYLFRKEGQNVTLSCEQNLNHDAMYWYRQDPGQGLRLIYYSQIVNDFQKGDIAEGYSVSREKKESFPLTVTSAQKNPTAFYLCASSPALGRNMNTEAFFGQGTRLTVV.

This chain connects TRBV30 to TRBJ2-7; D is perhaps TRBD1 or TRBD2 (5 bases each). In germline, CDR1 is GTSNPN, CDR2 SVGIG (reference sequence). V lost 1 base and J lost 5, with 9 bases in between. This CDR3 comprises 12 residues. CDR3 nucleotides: TGTGCCTGGAGTGGGGGACGGGACGAGCAGTACTTC. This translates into CAWSGGRDEQYF.

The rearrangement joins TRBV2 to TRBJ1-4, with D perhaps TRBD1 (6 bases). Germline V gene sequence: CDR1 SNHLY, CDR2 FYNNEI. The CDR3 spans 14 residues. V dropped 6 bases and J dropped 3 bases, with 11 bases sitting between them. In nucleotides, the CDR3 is TGTGCCAGCAGGACCGGGACATCTAATGAAAAACTGTTTTTT. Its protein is CASRTGTSNEKLFF.

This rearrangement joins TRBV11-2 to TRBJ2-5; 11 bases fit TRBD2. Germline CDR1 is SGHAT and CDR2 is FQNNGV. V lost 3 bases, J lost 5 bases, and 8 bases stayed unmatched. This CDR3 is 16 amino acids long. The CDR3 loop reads CASSFGTSGRQETQYF. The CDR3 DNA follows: TGTGCCAGCAGCTTCGGAACTAGCGGGAGACAGGAGACCCAGTACTTC.

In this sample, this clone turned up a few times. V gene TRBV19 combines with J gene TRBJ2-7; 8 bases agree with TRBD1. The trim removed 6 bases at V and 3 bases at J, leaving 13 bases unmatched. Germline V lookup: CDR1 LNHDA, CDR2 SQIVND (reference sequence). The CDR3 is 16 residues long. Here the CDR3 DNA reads TGTGCCAGTAGCAAGTCGTCCGGGACAGGAATCTACGAGCAGTACTTC. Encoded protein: CASSKSSGTGIYEQYF.

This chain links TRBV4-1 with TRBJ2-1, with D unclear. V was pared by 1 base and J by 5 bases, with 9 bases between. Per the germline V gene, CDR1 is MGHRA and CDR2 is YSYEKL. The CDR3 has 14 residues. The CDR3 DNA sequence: TGCGCCAGCAGCCAAGTGGCCAGTAACAATGAGCAGTTCTTC. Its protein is CASSQVASNNEQFF.

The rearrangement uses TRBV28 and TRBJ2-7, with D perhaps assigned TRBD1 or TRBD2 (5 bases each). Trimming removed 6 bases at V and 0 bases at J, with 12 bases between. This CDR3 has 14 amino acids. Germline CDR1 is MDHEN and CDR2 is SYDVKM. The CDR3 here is CASSNRDGSYEQYF. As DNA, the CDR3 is TGTGCCAGCAGCAACCGGGACGGCTCCTACGAGCAGTACTTC. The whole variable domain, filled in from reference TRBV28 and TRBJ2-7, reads DVKVTQSSRYLVKRTGEKVFLECVQDMDHENMFWYRQDPGLGLRLIYFSYDVKMKEKGDIPEGYSVSREKKERFSLILESASTNQTSMYLCASSNRDGSYEQYFGPGTRLTVT.

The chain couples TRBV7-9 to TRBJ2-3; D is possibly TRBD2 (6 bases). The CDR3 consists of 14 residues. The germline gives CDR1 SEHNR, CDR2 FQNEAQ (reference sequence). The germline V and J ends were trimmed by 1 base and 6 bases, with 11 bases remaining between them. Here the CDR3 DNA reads TGTGCCAGCAGCTTAGTGGGACTCTGGGATACGCAGTATTTT. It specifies CASSLVGLWDTQYF.

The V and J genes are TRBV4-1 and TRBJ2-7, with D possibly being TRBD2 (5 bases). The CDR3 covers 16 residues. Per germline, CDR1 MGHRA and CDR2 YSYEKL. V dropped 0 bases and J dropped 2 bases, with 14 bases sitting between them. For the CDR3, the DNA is TGCGCCAGCAGCCAAGAACGTGGCAAGCGGACCTACGAGCAGTACTTC. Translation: CASSQERGKRTYEQYF.

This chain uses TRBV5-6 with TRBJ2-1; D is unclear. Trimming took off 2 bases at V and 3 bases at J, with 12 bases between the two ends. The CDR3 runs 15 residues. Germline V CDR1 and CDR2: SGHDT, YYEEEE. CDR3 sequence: CASSFARSGYNEQFF. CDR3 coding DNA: TGTGCCAGCAGCTTTGCGAGGTCGGGCTACAATGAGCAGTTCTTC. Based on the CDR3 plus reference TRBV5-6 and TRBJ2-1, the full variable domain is DAGVTQSPTHLIKTRGQQVTLRCSPKSGHDTVSWYQQALGQGPQFIFQYYEEEERQRGNFPDRFSGHQFPNYSSELNVNALLLGDSALYLCASSFARSGYNEQFFGPGTRLTVL.

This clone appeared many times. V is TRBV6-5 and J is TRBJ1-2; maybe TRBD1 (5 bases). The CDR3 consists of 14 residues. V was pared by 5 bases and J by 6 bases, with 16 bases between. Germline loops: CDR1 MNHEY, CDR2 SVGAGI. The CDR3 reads CASSLQGGADGYTF. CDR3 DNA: TGTGCCAGCAGTCTCCAGGGAGGGGCTGATGGCTACACCTTC.

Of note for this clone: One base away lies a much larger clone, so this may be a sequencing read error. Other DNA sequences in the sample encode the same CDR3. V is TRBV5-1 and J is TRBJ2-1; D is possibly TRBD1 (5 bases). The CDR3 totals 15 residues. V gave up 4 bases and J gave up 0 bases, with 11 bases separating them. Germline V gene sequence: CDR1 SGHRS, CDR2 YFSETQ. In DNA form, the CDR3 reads TGCGCCAGCAGCGTAGACAGCAGCTCCTACAATGAGCAGTTCTTC. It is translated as CASSVDSSSYNEQFF.

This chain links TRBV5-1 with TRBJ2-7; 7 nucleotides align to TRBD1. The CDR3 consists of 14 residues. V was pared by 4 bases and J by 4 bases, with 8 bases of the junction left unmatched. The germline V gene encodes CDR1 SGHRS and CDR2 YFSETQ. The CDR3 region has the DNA TGCGCCAGCAGCCCGGGACAGATAGATTACGAGCAGTACTTC. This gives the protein CASSPGQIDYEQYF. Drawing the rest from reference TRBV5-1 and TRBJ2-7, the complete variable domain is KAGVTQTPRYLIKTRGQQVTLSCSPISGHRSVSWYQQTPGQGLQFLFEYFSETQRNKGNFPGRFSGRQFSNSRSEMNVSTLELGDSALYLCASSPGQIDYEQYFGPGTRLTVT.